Shown below are 17 T cell receptor beta chains from a single sample sequenced in a study of cytomegalovirus exposure and HLA in healthy donors. The PCR contained 60 Vbeta and 13 Jbeta primers. Produced via immunoSEQ multiplex PCR; TCRdb's table is partial and in-frame only. The data contain around 110,000 clones, about 79% of them singletons. The specimen sequenced was PBMCs. The receptor set was obtained from a man aged 25 to 40 in good health and CMV-seropositive.

The chain uses TRBV4-2 and TRBJ1-5, with D perhaps TRBD1 (5 bases). The V end was cut by 0 bases, the J end by 2 bases, with 14 bases between. CDR3 size: 17 residues. CDR1 and CDR2 (germline): LGHNA, YNFKEQ. CDR3: CASSQDRGDYGNQPQHF. CDR3 coding DNA: TGTGCCAGCAGCCAAGATAGAGGGGACTATGGCAATCAGCCCCAGCATTTT.

The chain links TRBV7-6 to TRBJ2-3; D is uncertain. V lost 0 bases and J lost 4, with 8 bases in between. This CDR3 comprises 14 residues. Germline CDR1 reads SGHVS; CDR2 reads FNYEAQ. CDR3 protein: CASSLALESDTQYF. Here the CDR3 DNA reads TGTGCCAGCAGCTTAGCGCTTGAGTCAGATACGCAGTATTTT. Together with reference TRBV7-6 and TRBJ2-3, the CDR3 gives the full variable domain: GAGVSQSPRYKVTKRGQDVALRCDPISGHVSLYWYRQALGQGPEFLTYFNYEAQQDKSGLPNDRFSAERPEGSISTLTIQRTEQRDSAMYRCASSLALESDTQYFGPGTRLTVL.

As DNA, the CDR3 is TGCGCCAGCAGCCCCCTCGTCCTTGGTTCTAGCAATGAGCAGTTCTTC. As protein: CASSPLVLGSSNEQFF. This chain connects TRBV5-1 to TRBJ2-1; D call uncertain. The CDR3 is 16 residues long. The V and J ends lost 4 bases and 6 bases respectively, with 20 bases between them. Per germline, CDR1 SGHRS and CDR2 YFSETQ. The whole variable domain, filled in from reference TRBV5-1 and TRBJ2-1, reads KAGVTQTPRYLIKTRGQQVTLSCSPISGHRSVSWYQQTPGQGLQFLFEYFSETQRNKGNFPGRFSGRQFSNSRSEMNVSTLELGDSALYLCASSPLVLGSSNEQFFGPGTRLTVL.

This chain links TRBV4-1 with TRBJ1-2; TRBD1 agrees at 8 bases. The length of the CDR3 is 17 residues. Germline V lookup: CDR1 MGHRA, CDR2 YSYEKL. Trimming at V came to 1 base and at J to 4 bases, leaving 11 bases not matched to a gene. This CDR3 is CASSQGNQGASVYGYTF. DNA of the CDR3: TGCGCCAGCAGCCAAGGGAACCAGGGGGCCTCCGTCTATGGCTACACCTTC.

The chain combines TRBV7-2 with TRBJ1-5; D possibly corresponds to TRBD1 (5 bases). Trimming left V 3 bases short and J 4 bases short, with 10 bases between. The CDR3 covers 14 residues. CDR1 is SGHTA and CDR2 is FQGNSA in the germline V gene. The CDR3: CASSLGGGNQPQHF. CDR3 DNA sequence: TGTGCCAGCAGCTTGGGGGGAGGTAATCAGCCCCAGCATTTT.

Notes on this clone: Its ends do not fully match the called genes, so a read error is possible. The chain is built from TRBV7-9 and TRBJ1-2; weak D call: TRBD1 (6 bases). The length of the CDR3 is 12 residues. CDR1 and CDR2 from the germline V gene are SEHNR and FQNEAQ (reference sequence). The CDR3 spells CSSKQGVYGYTF. CDR3 in DNA: TGTTCCAGCAAACAGGGAGTCTATGGCTACACCTTC.

CDR3 nucleotide sequence: TGTGCCAGCAGTTTACTTGCTAGCCGGTACAACGAGCAGTACTTC. Its protein product is CASSLLASRYNEQYF. The V call is TRBV28, the J call TRBJ2-7; the D gene is possibly TRBD2 (5 bases). This CDR3 region has 15 residues. The germline gives CDR1 MDHEN, CDR2 SYDVKM. Trimming shortened V by 2 bases and J by 5 bases, and 16 bases separated the two germline ends.

This clone was detected a few times. The chain uses TRBV11-3 and TRBJ1-1, with 7 bases matching TRBD1. The CDR3 runs 12 residues. Trimming took 5 bases from V and 10 from J; bases not matched to a gene: 7. Germline loops: CDR1 SGHNT, CDR2 YENEEA. For the CDR3, the DNA is TGTGCCAGCAGCCTTGGGACAGCTCGAGCTTTCTTT. Translated: CASSLGTARAFF.

This clone was observed a few times. The V gene is TRBV9, the J gene TRBJ2-5; tentatively, D is TRBD1 (6 bases). The V and J ends lost 1 base and 4 bases respectively, with 26 bases between them. The CDR3 contains 19 residues. Germline V gene data show CDR1 as SGDLS and CDR2 as YYNGEE. Here the CDR3 reads CASSVSQNKIQGSGETQYF. The DNA for the CDR3 is TGTGCCAGCAGCGTATCCCAGAACAAAATACAGGGTTCGGGAGAGACCCAGTACTTC.

CDR3 bases: TGTGCCAGCAGCGGGCGGGGGGGCGTGTTATTTACGCAGTATTTT. Its translation is CASSGRGGVLFTQYF. The chain employs TRBV5-6 and TRBJ2-3; 9 positions match TRBD2. The length of the CDR3 is 15 residues. CDR1 is SGHDT and CDR2 is YYEEEE in the germline V gene. V shed 4 bases and J 8 bases; nucleotides not matched to a gene: 11.

The V and J genes are TRBV4-3 and TRBJ2-1; TRBD2 matches at 10 bases. Germline V gene data show CDR1 as LGHNA and CDR2 as YSLEER. With V trimmed by 4 bases and J by 6 bases, 9 bases remained unmatched. The CDR3 covers 16 residues. CDR3 protein: CASSLGSGGQTNEQFF. CDR3 DNA sequence: TGCGCCAGCAGCCTCGGTAGCGGGGGGCAGACCAATGAGCAGTTCTTC.

The chain employs TRBV5-1 and TRBJ2-5; tentatively, D is TRBD2 (5 bases). Germline-derived CDR1 and CDR2 are SGHRS and YFSETQ. V dropped 1 base and J dropped 0 bases, with 7 bases sitting between them. This CDR3 has 14 amino acids. In nucleotides, the CDR3 is TGCGCCAGCAGCTTGTTGAGGGACCAAGAGACCCAGTACTTC. Protein: CASSLLRDQETQYF. Looking up the rest from reference TRBV5-1 and TRBJ2-5 gives the full variable domain: KAGVTQTPRYLIKTRGQQVTLSCSPISGHRSVSWYQQTPGQGLQFLFEYFSETQRNKGNFPGRFSGRQFSNSRSEMNVSTLELGDSALYLCASSLLRDQETQYFGPGTRLLVL.

Note on this clone: Other DNA sequences of this sample code for an identical CDR3. This chain links TRBV9 with TRBJ2-7, with D possibly being TRBD1 (6 bases). The CDR3 sequence is 14 residues long. V was clipped by 0 bases and J by 3 bases, with 10 bases between them. Germline values: CDR1 SGDLS, CDR2 YYNGEE. CDR3 DNA sequence: TGTGCCAGCAGCGTAGGAACAGGGATCTACGAGCAGTACTTC. Translation: CASSVGTGIYEQYF.

The J gene is TRBJ2-1, the V gene TRBV6-6, with 9 bases identical to TRBD2. Germline-derived CDR1 and CDR2 are MNHNY and SVGAGI (reference sequence). The junction had 5 bases not matched to a gene; V was cut back by 4 bases and J by 10 bases. The length of the CDR3 is 13 residues. CDR3 protein: CASSFGLAWEQFF. CDR3 DNA sequence: TGTGCCAGCAGTTTCGGACTAGCGTGGGAGCAGTTCTTC.

The chain is built from TRBV4-3 and TRBJ2-6; TRBD1 matches 9 bases. The CDR3 loop spans 17 amino acids. J was trimmed by 0 bases and V by 3 bases; bases with no gene match: 3. Germline-derived CDR1 and CDR2 are LGHNA and YSLEER. CDR3 in amino acids: CASSHGTGNSGANVLTF. The CDR3 bases are TGCGCCAGCAGCCACGGGACAGGGAACTCTGGGGCCAACGTCCTGACTTTC.

This chain joins TRBV2 and TRBJ1-2, with 10 positions matching TRBD1. The CDR3 extends over 16 amino acids. V was pared by 8 bases and J by 0 bases, with 9 bases of the junction left unmatched. The germline V gene has CDR1 SNHLY and CDR2 FYNNEI. CDR3 DNA: TGTGCCAGCGATGGCGGACAGGGGGTAGCTAACTATGGCTACACCTTC. It specifies CASDGGQGVANYGYTF.

The chain has TRBV28 and TRBJ1-2, with 7 nucleotides matching TRBD1. The CDR3 is 14 amino acids. Germline V CDR1 and CDR2: MDHEN, SYDVKM. J was trimmed by 6 bases and V by 6 bases; bases with no gene match: 10. For the CDR3, the DNA is TGTGCCAGCAGACACGACAGGGTAATAGATGGCTACACCTTC. This codes for CASRHDRVIDGYTF.